This T cell receptor beta chain was captured by sequencing in a study of blood T cells in healthy people across ages. General observations from the study: From one million sequenced T cells, diversity estimates were lower bounds.

With a J-beta primer mix and a sample-barcoded 5' primer, a second PCR ran about 6 to 11 cycles. There were at least 2.5 million CDR3-containing paired-end reads obtained from each sample. In TCRdb, the 5' RACE reads were re-called with MiXCR into one record per CDR3 protein. The sample lists approximately 600,000 distinct CDR3 sequences, around three fifths seen once, with 30% to 45% in the top ten. Staff drew approximately 9.1 milliliters of peripheral blood from each donor. V lost 5 bases and J lost 4, with 15 bases in between. From germline, CDR1 is SGDLS and CDR2 YYNGEE. The CDR3 has 14 residues. About this clonotype itself: Its antigen is undetermined.

The clonotype originates from a man aged 55 to 70 in good health. The chain employs TRBV9 and TRBJ2-5, with unresolved D. Sequencing was performed on blood. In DNA, the CDR3 is TGTGCCAGCAGTTTAATCCCGGGCCGAGAGACCCAGTACTTC. Residues: CASSLIPGRETQYF.